These T cell receptor beta chains were read from a single sample in a study of blood T cell repertoires in COVID-19. Generated by immunoSEQ multiplex PCR, the TCRdb table keeps only in-frame clones and is missing some. The sample has about 160,000 clones, roughly 80% seen once. Sequencing was carried out using peripheral blood. The origin of the receptors is a woman aged 80 or older with acute or convalescent COVID-19. CDR3s include the opening cysteine and the closing phenylalanine or tryptophan. Fields, in order: clone size, V gene, D gene, J gene, CDR3 DNA, CDR3 protein. The D gene is left open where the match is weak. Size values are once, few and many counts, or a class for expanded clones, and some rows have none.

NA	TRBV19	TRBD1	TRBJ1-5	TGTGCCAGTAGTTCCGACAGGGGGGGAGGCCAGCCCCAGCATTTT	CASSSDRGGGQPQHF
NA	TRBV12-3/TRBV12-4	NA	TRBJ1-1	TGTGCCAGCAGCACAGGGATAGGCACTGAAGCTTTCTTT	CASSTGIGTEAFF
NA	TRBV28	TRBD1	TRBJ1-5	TGTGCCAGCAGTTCACAGGGGTACGACAATCAGCCCCAGCATTTT	CASSSQGYDNQPQHF
NA	TRBV28	TRBD2	TRBJ2-1	TGTGCCAGCAAGGGAGGGGTATACAATGAGCAGTTCTTC	CASKGGVYNEQFF
few	TRBV6-5	NA	TRBJ2-5	TGTGCCAGCAGTTCGGACAGACAAAGCGGGACCCAGTACTTC	CASSSDRQSGTQYF
NA	TRBV6-5	TRBD2	TRBJ2-1	TGTGCCAGCAGTTACACCGAGCGGGGGGGCCACAATGAGCAGTTCTTC	CASSYTERGGHNEQFF
few	TRBV14	NA	TRBJ2-3	TGTGCCAGCAGCCCAGGGGTTACGCAGTATTTT	CASSPGVTQYF
NA	TRBV10-3	TRBD2	TRBJ2-1	TGTGCCATCAGTGACAGCGGGACTAGCGGGAGGGCGGTGTACAATGAGCAGTTCTTC	CAISDSGTSGRAVYNEQFF
few	TRBV5-1	NA	TRBJ2-1	TGCGCCAGCAGCATTGGTACAGGGCGGTCCTACAATGAGCAGTTCTTC	CASSIGTGRSYNEQFF
NA	TRBV3-1/TRBV3-2	TRBD2	TRBJ2-7	TGTGCCAGCAGCACAGTGCCGGTAGCCGGGACTAGTCTACTCGAGCAGTACTTC	CASSTVPVAGTSLLEQYF
NA	TRBV19	TRBD2	TRBJ2-1	TGTGCCAGTAGTAAAATAGCGGGAGACAGGCAGTTCTTC	CASSKIAGDRQFF
NA	TRBV7-2	NA	TRBJ2-3	TGTGCCAGCAGCTTAAGCATCACAGATACGCAGTATTTT	CASSLSITDTQYF
few	TRBV12-5	TRBD2	TRBJ2-1	TGTGCTAGTGGTTTGTTTCTAGCGGGAGACTATGAGCAGTTCTTC	CASGLFLAGDYEQFF
NA	TRBV5-8	TRBD1	TRBJ1-6	TGTGCCAGCAGCTTGTACCGACAGGGTAGCTCACCCCTCCACTTT	CASSLYRQGSSPLHF
NA	TRBV4-2	NA	TRBJ1-5	TGTGCCAGCAGCCAGACTAGAAATCAGCCCCAGCATTTT	CASSQTRNQPQHF
NA	TRBV11-2	NA	TRBJ2-2	TGTGCCAGCAGCTTTGACAGACCGAACACCGGGGAGCTGTTTTTT	CASSFDRPNTGELFF
few	TRBV29-1	TRBD2	TRBJ2-5	TGCAGCGTTCCAACTAGCGGGGGGGAAGAGACCCAGTACTTC	CSVPTSGGEETQYF
NA	TRBV29-1	TRBD1	TRBJ2-1	TGCAGCGTAATCCGTCACCCAGGGGGTGAGCAGTTCTTC	CSVIRHPGGEQFF
NA	TRBV6-2/TRBV6-3	TRBD2	TRBJ2-1	TGTGCCAGCAGTTCCAGACTAGCGGAATCCTACAATGAGCAGTTCTTC	CASSSRLAESYNEQFF
NA	TRBV5-1	NA	TRBJ2-1	TGCGCCAGCGGCGAAGGGAGAATGAACAATGAGCAGTTCTTC	CASGEGRMNNEQFF
once	TRBV7-9	TRBD1	TRBJ1-3	TGTGCCAGCAGCCCCTCATGGGACAGCTCTGGAAACACCATATATTTT	CASSPSWDSSGNTIYF
NA	TRBV4-3	TRBD1	TRBJ2-3	TGCGCCAGCAGCCAATCGGACAGGCCTGGAGATTGGTCTCCGTATTTT	CASSQSDRPGDWSPYF
NA	TRBV3-1/TRBV3-2	TRBD1	TRBJ1-2	TGTGCCAGCAGCCCATCCCTTTTCGTAACAGGGGATGGCTACACCTTC	CASSPSLFVTGDGYTF
NA	TRBV28	TRBD1	TRBJ2-7	TGTGCCAGCATCCCCGCTGGGACAGGGAGTAAGCAGTACTTC	CASIPAGTGSKQYF
NA	TRBV4-2	NA	TRBJ1-5	TGTGCCAGCAGCCAAGACGGACAATCGTCTCAGCCCCAGCATTTT	CASSQDGQSSQPQHF
NA	TRBV7-7	TRBD1	TRBJ2-5	TGTGCTAGCAGCTTAGTGTGGGGACAGGGTGGAGAGACCCAGTACTTC	CASSLVWGQGGETQYF
NA	TRBV2	TRBD1	TRBJ1-5	TGTGCCAGCAGTTCCCACAGGGGGCCGAGCAATCAGCCCCAGCATTTT	CASSSHRGPSNQPQHF
NA	TRBV6-6	TRBD1	TRBJ1-5	TGTGCCAGCAGGGGACAGTTTAGCAATCAGCCCCAGCATTTT	CASRGQFSNQPQHF
NA	TRBV7-2	NA	TRBJ2-7	TGTGCCAGCAGCTTACAGGGGACCTACGAGCAGTACTTC	CASSLQGTYEQYF
NA	TRBV3-1/TRBV3-2	TRBD1	TRBJ2-1	TGTGCCAGCAGACGGGACAGGACGATGTTCTTC	CASRRDRTMFF
NA	TRBV20-1	TRBD2	TRBJ2-5	TGCAGTGCTAGTTTGCTAGCGGGGGGCTCCACGGCGACCCAGTACTTC	CSASLLAGGSTATQYF
NA	TRBV15	TRBD2	TRBJ2-2	TGTGCCACCAGCAGCGGACTAGCGGGGGGGCCTGGCGGGGAGCTGTTTTTT	CATSSGLAGGPGGELFF
few	TRBV27	TRBD1	TRBJ1-2	TGTGCCAGCAGCCTCCGCCAGCCCCCGGCGGGACAGGGAAACTATGGCTACACCTTC	CASSLRQPPAGQGNYGYTF
once	TRBV13	NA	TRBJ2-7	TGTGCCAGCTCTATCGACATACTAGCCTACGAGCAGTACTTC	CASSIDILAYEQYF
NA	TRBV5-1	NA	TRBJ1-2	TGCGCCAGCAGAGTAGGTCCAGCAGGGTCAGGTGCTGGTGGCTACACCTTC	CASRVGPAGSGAGGYTF
NA	TRBV19	NA	TRBJ1-5	TGTGCCAGTAGTCCCATCGTAGGGGGGGGCAATCAGCCCCAGCATTTT	CASSPIVGGGNQPQHF
NA	TRBV20-1	NA	TRBJ2-3	TGCAGTCGGGAAAGGGGGAATACGCAGTATTTT	CSRERGNTQYF
NA	TRBV4-3	NA	TRBJ2-2	TGCGCCAGCAGCCAAGGTCGGGGGGCCGGCTGGGTCGCGAACACCGGGGAGCTGTTTTTT	CASSQGRGAGWVANTGELFF
NA	TRBV2	TRBD1	TRBJ2-3	TGTGCCAGCAGGGGACAGGGGACGCCATGGACAGATACGCAGTATTTT	CASRGQGTPWTDTQYF
NA	TRBV5-6	NA	TRBJ1-1	TGTGCCAGCAGCACCGCCGGGGGAACTGAAGCTTTCTTT	CASSTAGGTEAFF
once	TRBV7-8	NA	TRBJ2-7	TGTGCCAGCAGCTTAGCCTGGACTCGCACCTACGAGCAGTACTTC	CASSLAWTRTYEQYF
few	TRBV19	TRBD2	TRBJ2-7	TGTGCCAGTAGTCCTTTCGGACTAGCCAGCTCCTACGAGCAGTACTTC	CASSPFGLASSYEQYF
NA	TRBV2	NA	TRBJ1-3	TGTGCCAGCAGTGAAGACTCCCTGGGGGGGTTCTCTGGAAACACCATATATTTT	CASSEDSLGGFSGNTIYF
NA	TRBV5-1	TRBD2	TRBJ2-5	TGCGCCAGCAGCTCCGGGGGAGGGGAGACCCAGTACTTC	CASSSGGGETQYF
NA	TRBV6-5	NA	TRBJ2-7	TGTGCCAGCAGTTACTCCAGGGTTAGTTACGAGCAGTACTTC	CASSYSRVSYEQYF
once	TRBV19	TRBD1	TRBJ1-5	TGTGCCACCAGGTCTAGGACAGGGGCAGATCAGCCCCAGCATTTT	CATRSRTGADQPQHF
once	TRBV18	TRBD1	TRBJ1-3	TGTGCCAGCTCACGGGACAGGGGTACTACTTCTGGAAACACCATATATTTT	CASSRDRGTTSGNTIYF
NA	TRBV5-4	TRBD2	TRBJ2-3	TGTGCCAGCAGCTTTACTAGCGGGGGCCCAGATACGCAGTATTTT	CASSFTSGGPDTQYF